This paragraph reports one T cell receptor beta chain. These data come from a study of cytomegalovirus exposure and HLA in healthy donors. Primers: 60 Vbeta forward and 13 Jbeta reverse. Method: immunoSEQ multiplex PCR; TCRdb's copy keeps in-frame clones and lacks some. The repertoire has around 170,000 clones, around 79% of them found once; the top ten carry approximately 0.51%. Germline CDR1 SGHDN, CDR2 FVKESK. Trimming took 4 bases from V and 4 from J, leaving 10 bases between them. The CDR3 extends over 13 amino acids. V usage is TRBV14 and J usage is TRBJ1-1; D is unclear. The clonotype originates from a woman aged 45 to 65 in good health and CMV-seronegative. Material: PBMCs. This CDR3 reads CASSRVGGTEAFF. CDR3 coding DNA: TGTGCCAGCAGCCGAGTCGGTGGCACTGAAGCTTTCTTT.